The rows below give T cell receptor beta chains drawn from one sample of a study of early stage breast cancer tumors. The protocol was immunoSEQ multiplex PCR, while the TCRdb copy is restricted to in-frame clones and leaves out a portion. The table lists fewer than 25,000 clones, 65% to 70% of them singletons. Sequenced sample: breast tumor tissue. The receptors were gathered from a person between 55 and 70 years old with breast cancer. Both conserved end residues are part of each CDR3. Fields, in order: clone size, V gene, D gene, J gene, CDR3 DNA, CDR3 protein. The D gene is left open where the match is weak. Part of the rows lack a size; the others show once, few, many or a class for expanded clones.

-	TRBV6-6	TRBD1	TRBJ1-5	TGTGCCACAACCACGGGACAGAGCAATCAGCCCCAGCATTTT	CATTTGQSNQPQHF
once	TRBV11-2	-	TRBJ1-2	TGTGCCAGCAGCGCTGCGGGGGCAGGAGGCTACACCTTC	CASSAAGAGGYTF
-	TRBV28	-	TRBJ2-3	TGTGCCAGCAGTCGGCCTACTAGAAAACGCGCAGATACGCAGTATTTT	CASSRPTRKRADTQYF
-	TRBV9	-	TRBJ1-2	TGTGCCAGCAGCGTAGTCGGGGGTAACTATGGCTACACCTTC	CASSVVGGNYGYTF
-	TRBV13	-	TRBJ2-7	TGTGCCAGCAGCTTGCGGCCCCGGGACGAGCAGTACTTC	CASSLRPRDEQYF
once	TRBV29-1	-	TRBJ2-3	TGCAGCGTCCCTCCACTAGGTTCCATAGATACGCAGTATTTT	CSVPPLGSIDTQYF
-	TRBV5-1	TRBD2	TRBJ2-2	TGCGCCAGCAGCTTTGGTCGGACTAGCGGGAGACTTCCCGGGGAGCTGTTTTTT	CASSFGRTSGRLPGELFF
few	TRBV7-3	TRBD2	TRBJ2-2	TGTGCCAGCAGCTTGTCTAGCGGGAGAGGCGGGGAGCTGTTTTTT	CASSLSSGRGGELFF
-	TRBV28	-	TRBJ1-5	TGTGCCAGCAGACTACAGGGATCTGGCAATCAGCCCCAGCATTTT	CASRLQGSGNQPQHF
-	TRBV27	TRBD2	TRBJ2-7	TGTGCCAGCAGTTACACCGGGACTAGCGACGAGCAGTACTTC	CASSYTGTSDEQYF
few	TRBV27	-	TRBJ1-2	TGTGCCAGCAGTTTTATGGGCAGCTTAGGCTACACCTTC	CASSFMGSLGYTF
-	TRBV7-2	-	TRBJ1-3	TGTGCCAGCAGCTTAGGACAGCCCTACGGTTTCTCTGGAAACACCATATATTTT	CASSLGQPYGFSGNTIYF
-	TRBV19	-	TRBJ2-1	TGTGCCAGTAGCAAAGGGGGAGCGGGGAACAATGAGCAGTTCTTC	CASSKGGAGNNEQFF
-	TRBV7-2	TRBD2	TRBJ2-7	TGTGCCAGCAGCTTAGGGCGGGAGTCCTACGAGCAGTACTTC	CASSLGRESYEQYF
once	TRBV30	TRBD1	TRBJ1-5	TGTGCCTGGACAGGGGGCAACAATCAGCCCCAGCATTTT	CAWTGGNNQPQHF
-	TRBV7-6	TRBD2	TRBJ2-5	TGTGCCAGCAGCTTAGGCGGGAGGGTAGAAGAGACCCAGTACTTC	CASSLGGRVEETQYF
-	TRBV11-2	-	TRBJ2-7	TGTGCCAGCAGCTTAACTCTCGATTGGGGGCCACCCTACGAGCAGTACTTC	CASSLTLDWGPPYEQYF
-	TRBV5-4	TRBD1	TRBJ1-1	TGTGCCAGCAGCTTGGGGGGAGACAGGGGCTTGGACACTGAAGCTTTCTTT	CASSLGGDRGLDTEAFF
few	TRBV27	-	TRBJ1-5	TGTGCCAGCGGAGAAGACAATCAGCCCCAGCATTTT	CASGEDNQPQHF
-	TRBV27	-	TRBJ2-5	TGTGCCAGCAGTTCCCAAGGCGGGGCATGGGAGACCCAGTACTTC	CASSSQGGAWETQYF
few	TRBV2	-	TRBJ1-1	TGTGCCAGCCGGGGGAGCGAGACGGAGCCAGCTTTCTTT	CASRGSETEPAFF
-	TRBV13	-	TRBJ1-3	TGTGCCAGCATACTCGTACCTGGAAACACCATATATTTT	CASILVPGNTIYF
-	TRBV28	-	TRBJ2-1	TGTGCCAGCAGCACTGTCGACAATGAGCAGTTCTTC	CASSTVDNEQFF
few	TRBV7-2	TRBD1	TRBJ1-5	TGTGCCAGCACCGGACAGGGGGCATTTAGCAATCAGCCCCAGCATTTT	CASTGQGAFSNQPQHF
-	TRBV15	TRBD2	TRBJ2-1	TGTGCCACCAGCAGAGTTGCGGGAGGGGCCTACAATGAGCAGTTCTTC	CATSRVAGGAYNEQFF